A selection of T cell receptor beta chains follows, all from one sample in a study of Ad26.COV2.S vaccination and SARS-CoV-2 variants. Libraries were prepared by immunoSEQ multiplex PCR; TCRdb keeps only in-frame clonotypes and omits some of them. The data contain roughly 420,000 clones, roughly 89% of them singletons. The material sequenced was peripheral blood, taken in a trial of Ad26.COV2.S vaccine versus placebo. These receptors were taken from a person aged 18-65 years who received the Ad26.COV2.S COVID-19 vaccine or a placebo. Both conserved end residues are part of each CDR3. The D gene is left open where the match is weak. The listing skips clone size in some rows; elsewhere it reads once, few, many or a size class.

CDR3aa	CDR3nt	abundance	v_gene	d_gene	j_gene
CASRGVAGGDTQYF	TGTGCCAGCAGGGGGGTAGCGGGAGGGGATACGCAGTATTTT	-	TRBV27	TRBD2	TRBJ2-3
CASSSGTGGYQETQYF	TGCGCCAGCAGCTCCGGGACAGGGGGATACCAAGAGACCCAGTACTTC	-	TRBV5-1	TRBD1	TRBJ2-5
CASSYSSLGGRADHEQFF	TGTGCCAGCAGTTACTCGAGTCTCGGCGGGAGGGCCGATCATGAGCAGTTCTTC	-	TRBV6-2/TRBV6-3	TRBD2	TRBJ2-1
CASSLDLAGFYEQYF	TGTGCCAGCAGCTTAGATCTCGCAGGGTTCTACGAGCAGTACTTC	-	TRBV11-2	-	TRBJ2-7
CASSDPSGLTDTQYF	TGTGCCAGCAGTGACCCTAGCGGTCTAACAGATACGCAGTATTTT	-	TRBV3-1/TRBV3-2	TRBD2	TRBJ2-3
CASSIQYNSPLHF	TGTGCCAGCAGCATTCAGTATAATTCACCCCTCCACTTT	-	TRBV11-2	-	TRBJ1-6
CASSRGRIYGYTF	TGTGCCAGCAGTCGCGGACGGATCTATGGCTACACCTTC	-	TRBV12-3/TRBV12-4	-	TRBJ1-2
CASSQSSYNSPLHF	TGTGCCAGCAGTCAGAGCTCCTATAATTCACCCCTCCACTTT	few	TRBV2	-	TRBJ1-6
CASSYLRGPYGYTF	TGTGCCAGCAGCTATTTACGGGGACCCTATGGCTACACCTTC	-	TRBV7-9	-	TRBJ1-2
CASSFGGRANTEAFF	TGTGCCAGCAGCTTTGGGGGACGGGCTAACACTGAAGCTTTCTTT	-	TRBV5-6	-	TRBJ1-1
CASSQDLIRGQGFYNEQFF	TGCGCCAGCAGCCAAGATTTAATTCGGGGACAGGGGTTCTACAATGAGCAGTTCTTC	once	TRBV4-1	TRBD1	TRBJ2-1
CASSPGQGHQETQYF	TGCGCCAGCAGCCCAGGACAGGGCCACCAAGAGACCCAGTACTTC	-	TRBV5-1	TRBD1	TRBJ2-5
CASRPRGSGTGELFF	TGTGCCAGCAGGCCCCGGGGTAGCGGGACCGGGGAGCTGTTTTTT	-	TRBV4-2	TRBD2	TRBJ2-2
CASSVGQGNYGYTF	TGTGCCAGCAGCGTCGGACAGGGTAACTATGGCTACACCTTC	once	TRBV9	TRBD1	TRBJ1-2
CASSPPGQETQYF	TGTGCCAGCAGCCCTCCGGGGCAAGAGACCCAGTACTTC	-	TRBV5-4	-	TRBJ2-5
CASSPDSGTGGNIQYF	TGCGCCAGCAGCCCCGACTCCGGGACAGGGGGAAACATTCAGTACTTC	once	TRBV4-3	TRBD1	TRBJ2-4
CASSLTPADQPQHF	TGTGCCAGCAGCCTAACCCCGGCGGATCAGCCCCAGCATTTT	once	TRBV7-6	-	TRBJ1-5
CASSELAAGKRETQYF	TGTGCCAGCAGTGAACTAGCCGCCGGGAAAAGGGAGACCCAGTACTTC	-	TRBV28	-	TRBJ2-5
CASSWTVQLNTEAFF	TGTGCCAGCAGCTGGACAGTACAATTGAACACTGAAGCTTTCTTT	-	TRBV7-2	-	TRBJ1-1
CASSLGGTHEKLFF	TGTGCCAGCAGCTTGGGGGGGACCCATGAAAAACTGTTTTTT	-	TRBV5-4	-	TRBJ1-4
CASSLGLPAGNSPLHF	TGTGCCAGCAGCTTAGGACTCCCGGCGGGTAATTCACCCCTCCACTTT	-	TRBV11-2	-	TRBJ1-6
CASSVTGSRNQPQHF	TGCGCCAGCAGCGTCACAGGGAGTAGGAATCAGCCCCAGCATTTT	-	TRBV5-1	-	TRBJ1-5
CASSLTGESGYTF	TGTGCCAGCAGCTTGACAGGGGAGTCTGGCTACACCTTC	-	TRBV7-3	TRBD1	TRBJ1-2
CASSLRHRGDTGELFF	TGCGCCAGCAGCCTACGGCACCGGGGGGACACCGGGGAGCTGTTTTTT	-	TRBV4-3	TRBD2	TRBJ2-2